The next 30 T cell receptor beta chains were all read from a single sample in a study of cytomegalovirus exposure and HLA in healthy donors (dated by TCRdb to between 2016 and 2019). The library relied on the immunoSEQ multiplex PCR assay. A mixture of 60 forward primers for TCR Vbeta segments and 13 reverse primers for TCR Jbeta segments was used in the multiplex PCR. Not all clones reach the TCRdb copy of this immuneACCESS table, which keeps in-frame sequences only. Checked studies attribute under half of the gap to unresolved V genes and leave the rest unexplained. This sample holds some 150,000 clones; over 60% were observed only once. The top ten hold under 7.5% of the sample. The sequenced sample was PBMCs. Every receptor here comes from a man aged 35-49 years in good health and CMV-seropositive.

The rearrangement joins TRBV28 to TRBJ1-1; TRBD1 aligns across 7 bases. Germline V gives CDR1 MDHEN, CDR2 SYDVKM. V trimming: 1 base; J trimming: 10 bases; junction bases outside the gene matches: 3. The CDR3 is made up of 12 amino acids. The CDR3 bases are TGTGCCAGCAGTTTATCCGCAGGGGGAGCTTTCTTT. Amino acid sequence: CASSLSAGGAFF.

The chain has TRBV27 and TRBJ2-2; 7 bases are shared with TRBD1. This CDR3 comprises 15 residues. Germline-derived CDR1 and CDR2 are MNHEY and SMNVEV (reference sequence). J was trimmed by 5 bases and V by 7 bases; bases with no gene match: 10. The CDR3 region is CASTLQGLVTGELFF. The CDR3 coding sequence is TGTGCCAGCACGTTACAGGGGTTGGTGACCGGGGAGCTGTTTTTT.

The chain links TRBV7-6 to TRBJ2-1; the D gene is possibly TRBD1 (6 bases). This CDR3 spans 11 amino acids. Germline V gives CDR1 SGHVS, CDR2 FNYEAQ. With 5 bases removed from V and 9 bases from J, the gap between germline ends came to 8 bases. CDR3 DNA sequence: TGTGCCAGCAGCAAAGGGGGTGAGCAGTTCTTC. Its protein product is CASSKGGEQFF.

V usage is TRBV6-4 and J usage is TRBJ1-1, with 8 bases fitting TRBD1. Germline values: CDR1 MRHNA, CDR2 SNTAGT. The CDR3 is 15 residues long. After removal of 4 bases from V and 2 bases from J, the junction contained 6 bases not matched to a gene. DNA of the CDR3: TGTGCCAGCAGTGGTCGACAGGGGCCAAACACTGAAGCTTTCTTT. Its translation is CASSGRQGPNTEAFF.

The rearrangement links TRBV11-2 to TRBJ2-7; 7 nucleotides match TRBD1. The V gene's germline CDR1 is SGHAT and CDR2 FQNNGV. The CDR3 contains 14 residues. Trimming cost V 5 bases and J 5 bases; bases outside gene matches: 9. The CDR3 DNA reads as TGTGCCAGCAGCGGAACAGGGGTTCAGGACGAGCAGTACTTC. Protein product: CASSGTGVQDEQYF.

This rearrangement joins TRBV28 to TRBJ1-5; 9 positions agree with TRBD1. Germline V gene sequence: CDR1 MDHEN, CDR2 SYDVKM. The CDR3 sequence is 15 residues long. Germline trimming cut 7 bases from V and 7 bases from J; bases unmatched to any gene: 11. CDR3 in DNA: TGTGCCAGCACCCAGGGGGGGACAGGGTGGCAGCCCCAGCATTTT. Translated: CASTQGGTGWQPQHF. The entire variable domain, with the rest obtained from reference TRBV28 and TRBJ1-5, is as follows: DVKVTQSSRYLVKRTGEKVFLECVQDMDHENMFWYRQDPGLGLRLIYFSYDVKMKEKGDIPEGYSVSREKKERFSLILESASTNQTSMYLCASTQGGTGWQPQHFGDGTRLSIL.

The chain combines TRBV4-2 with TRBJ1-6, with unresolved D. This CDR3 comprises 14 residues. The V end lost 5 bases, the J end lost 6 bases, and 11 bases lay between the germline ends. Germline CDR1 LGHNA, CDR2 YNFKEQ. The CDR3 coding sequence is TGTGCCAGCAGCTATGCCGCGAGTAATTCACCCCTCCACTTT. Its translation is CASSYAASNSPLHF.

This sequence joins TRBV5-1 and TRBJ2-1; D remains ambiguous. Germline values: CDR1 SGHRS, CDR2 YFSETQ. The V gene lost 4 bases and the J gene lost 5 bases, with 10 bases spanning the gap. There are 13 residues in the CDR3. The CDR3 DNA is TGCGCCAGCAGCCCGCAAGAGAACAATGAGCAGTTCTTC. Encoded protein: CASSPQENNEQFF.

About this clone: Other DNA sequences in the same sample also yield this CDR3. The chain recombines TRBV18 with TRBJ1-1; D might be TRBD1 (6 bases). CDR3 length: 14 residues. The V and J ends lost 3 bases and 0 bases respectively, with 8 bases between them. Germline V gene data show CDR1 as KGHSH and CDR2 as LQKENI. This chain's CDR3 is CASSPGQMNTEAFF. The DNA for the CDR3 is TGTGCCAGCTCACCCGGACAGATGAACACTGAAGCTTTCTTT.

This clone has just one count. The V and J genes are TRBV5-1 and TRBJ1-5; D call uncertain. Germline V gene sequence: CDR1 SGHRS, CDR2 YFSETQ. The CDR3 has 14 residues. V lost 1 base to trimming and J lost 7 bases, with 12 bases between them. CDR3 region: CASSLRGRGQPQHF. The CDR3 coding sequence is TGCGCCAGCAGCTTGCGAGGGAGAGGCCAGCCCCAGCATTTT.

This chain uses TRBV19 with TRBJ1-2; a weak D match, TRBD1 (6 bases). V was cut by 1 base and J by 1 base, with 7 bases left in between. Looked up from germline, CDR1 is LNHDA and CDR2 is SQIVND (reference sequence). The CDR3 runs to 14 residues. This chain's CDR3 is CASSIARGNYGYTF. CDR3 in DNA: TGTGCCAGTAGTATAGCCAGGGGTAACTATGGCTACACCTTC.

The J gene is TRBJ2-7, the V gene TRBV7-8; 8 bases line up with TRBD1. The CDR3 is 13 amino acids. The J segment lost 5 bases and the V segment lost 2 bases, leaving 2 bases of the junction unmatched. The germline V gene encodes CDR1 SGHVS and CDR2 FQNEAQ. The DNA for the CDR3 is TGTGCCAGCAGCTTACGGACAGGGAACGAGCAGTACTTC. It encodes CASSLRTGNEQYF.

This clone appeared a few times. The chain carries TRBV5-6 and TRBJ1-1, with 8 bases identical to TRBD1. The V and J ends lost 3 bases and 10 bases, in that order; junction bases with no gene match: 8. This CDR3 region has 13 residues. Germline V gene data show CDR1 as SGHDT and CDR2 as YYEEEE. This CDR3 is CASSSGQGRGAFF. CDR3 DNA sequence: TGTGCCAGCAGCTCCGGACAGGGTCGGGGAGCTTTCTTT.

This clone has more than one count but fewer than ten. The CDR3 DNA is TGTGCCGCCGGGACAGTCCAAGAGACCCAGTACTTC. Its translation is CAAGTVQETQYF. The chain recombines TRBV7-7 with TRBJ2-5; 7 bases fit TRBD1. The germline gives CDR1 SSHAT, CDR2 FNYEAQ (reference sequence). V was pared by 11 bases and J by 1 base, with 4 bases of the junction left unmatched. There are 12 residues in the CDR3.

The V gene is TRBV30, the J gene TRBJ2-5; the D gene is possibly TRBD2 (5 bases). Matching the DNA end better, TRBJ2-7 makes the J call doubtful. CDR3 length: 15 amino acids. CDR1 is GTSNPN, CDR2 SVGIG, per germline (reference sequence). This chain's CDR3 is CAWSVSVGLAYEQYF. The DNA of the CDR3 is TGTGCCTGGAGTGTTTCAGTAGGACTTGCCTACGAGCAGTACTTC.

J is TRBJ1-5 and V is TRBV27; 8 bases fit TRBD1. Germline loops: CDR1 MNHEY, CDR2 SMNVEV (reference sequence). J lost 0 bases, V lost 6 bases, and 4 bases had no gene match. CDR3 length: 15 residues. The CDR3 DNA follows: TGTGCCAGCAGAACCACAGGGGGTAGCAATCAGCCCCAGCATTTT. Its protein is CASRTTGGSNQPQHF.

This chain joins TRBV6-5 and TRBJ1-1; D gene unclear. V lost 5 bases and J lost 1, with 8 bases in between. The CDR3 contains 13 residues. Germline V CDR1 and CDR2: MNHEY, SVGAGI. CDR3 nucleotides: TGTGCCAGCAGTCCCCGGGGGAACACTGAAGCTTTCTTT. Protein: CASSPRGNTEAFF.

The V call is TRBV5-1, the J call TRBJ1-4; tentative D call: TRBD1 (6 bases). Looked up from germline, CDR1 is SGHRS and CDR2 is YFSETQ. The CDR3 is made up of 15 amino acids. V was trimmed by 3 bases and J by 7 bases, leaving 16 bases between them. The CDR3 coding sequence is TGCGCCAGCAGCTATACAGGGACGCAGGGTGAAAAACTGTTTTTT. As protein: CASSYTGTQGEKLFF.

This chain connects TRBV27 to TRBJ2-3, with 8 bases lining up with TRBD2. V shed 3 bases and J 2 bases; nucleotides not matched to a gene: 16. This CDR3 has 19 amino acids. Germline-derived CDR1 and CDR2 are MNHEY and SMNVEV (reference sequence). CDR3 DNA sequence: TGTGCCAGCAGTTTGGAGAGCGGGAGCCCCTCGTTATTCACAGATACGCAGTATTTT. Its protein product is CASSLESGSPSLFTDTQYF.

The CDR3 bases are TGCGCCAGCAGCTGGGGAGAGGAGGGGAATGGCTACACCTTC. Translating it yields CASSWGEEGNGYTF. The V call is TRBV5-1, the J call TRBJ1-2, with D maybe TRBD1 (5 bases). Trimming pared 3 bases from V and 6 bases from J, leaving 15 bases between. The CDR3 has 14 amino acids. Germline values: CDR1 SGHRS, CDR2 YFSETQ.

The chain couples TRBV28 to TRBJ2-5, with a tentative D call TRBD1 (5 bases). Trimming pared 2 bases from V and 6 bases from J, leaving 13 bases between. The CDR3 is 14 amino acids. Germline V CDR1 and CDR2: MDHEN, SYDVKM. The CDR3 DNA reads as TGTGCCAGCAGTTTACAAGGGGCAGGGAAGACCCAGTACTTC. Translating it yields CASSLQGAGKTQYF.

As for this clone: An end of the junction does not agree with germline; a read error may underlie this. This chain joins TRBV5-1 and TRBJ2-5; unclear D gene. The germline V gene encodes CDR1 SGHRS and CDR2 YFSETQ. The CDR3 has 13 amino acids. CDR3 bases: TGCGCCAGCAGCCCGGCGACGATAGAGACACAGTACTTC. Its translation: CASSPATIETQYF. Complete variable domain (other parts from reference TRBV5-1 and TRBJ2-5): KAGVTQTPRYLIKTRGQQVTLSCSPISGHRSVSWYQQTPGQGLQFLFEYFSETQRNKGNFPGRFSGRQFSNSRSEMNVSTLELGDSALYLCASSPATIETQYFGPGTRLLVL.

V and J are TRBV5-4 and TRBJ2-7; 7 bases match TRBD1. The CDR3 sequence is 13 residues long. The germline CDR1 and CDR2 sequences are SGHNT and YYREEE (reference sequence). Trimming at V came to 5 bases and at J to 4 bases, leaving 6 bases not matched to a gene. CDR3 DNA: TGTGCCAGCAGGGCAGACAGGGCTTACGAGCAGTACTTC. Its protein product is CASRADRAYEQYF.

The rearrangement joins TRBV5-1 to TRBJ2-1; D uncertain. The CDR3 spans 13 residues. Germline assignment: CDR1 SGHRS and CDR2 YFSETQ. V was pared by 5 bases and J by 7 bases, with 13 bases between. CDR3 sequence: CASRPRLDNEQFF. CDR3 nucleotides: TGCGCCAGCAGACCTCGTTTAGATAATGAGCAGTTCTTC.

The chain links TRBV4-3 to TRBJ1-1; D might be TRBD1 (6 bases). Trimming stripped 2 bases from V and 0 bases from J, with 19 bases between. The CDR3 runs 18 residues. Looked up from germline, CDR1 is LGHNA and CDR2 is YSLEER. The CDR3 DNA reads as TGCGCCAGCAGCCAATCCACAAACAGGGATTTAATGAACACTGAAGCTTTCTTT. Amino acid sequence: CASSQSTNRDLMNTEAFF.

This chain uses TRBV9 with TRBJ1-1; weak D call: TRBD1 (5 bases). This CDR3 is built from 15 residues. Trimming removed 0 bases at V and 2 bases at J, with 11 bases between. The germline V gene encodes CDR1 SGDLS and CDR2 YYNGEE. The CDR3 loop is CASSVAAGINTEAFF. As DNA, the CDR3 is TGTGCCAGCAGCGTAGCTGCAGGGATAAACACTGAAGCTTTCTTT. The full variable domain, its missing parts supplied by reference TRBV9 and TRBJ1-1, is DSGVTQTPKHLITATGQRVTLRCSPRSGDLSVYWYQQSLDQGLQFLIQYYNGEERAKGNILERFSAQQFPDLHSELNLSSLELGDSALYFCASSVAAGINTEAFFGQGTRLTVV.

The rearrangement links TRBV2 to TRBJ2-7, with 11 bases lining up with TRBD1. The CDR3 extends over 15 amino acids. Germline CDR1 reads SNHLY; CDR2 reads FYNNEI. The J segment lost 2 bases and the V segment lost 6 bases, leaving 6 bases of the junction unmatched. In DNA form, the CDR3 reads TGTGCCAGCAGAACCGGGACAGGGGGTCCCTACGAGCAGTACTTC. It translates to CASRTGTGGPYEQYF.

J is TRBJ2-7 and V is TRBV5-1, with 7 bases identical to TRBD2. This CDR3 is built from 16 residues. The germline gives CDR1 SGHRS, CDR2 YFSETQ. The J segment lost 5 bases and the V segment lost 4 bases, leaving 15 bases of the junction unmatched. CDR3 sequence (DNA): TGCGCCAGCAGCCAGGGACTACCAGCGGATCGCAACGAGCAGTACTTC. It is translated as CASSQGLPADRNEQYF.

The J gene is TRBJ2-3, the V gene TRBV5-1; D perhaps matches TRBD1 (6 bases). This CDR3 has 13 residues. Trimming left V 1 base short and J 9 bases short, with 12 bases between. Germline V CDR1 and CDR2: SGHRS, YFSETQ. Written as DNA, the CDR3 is TGCGCCAGCAGCTTGACAGGGAGTATGACGCAGTATTTT. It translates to CASSLTGSMTQYF.

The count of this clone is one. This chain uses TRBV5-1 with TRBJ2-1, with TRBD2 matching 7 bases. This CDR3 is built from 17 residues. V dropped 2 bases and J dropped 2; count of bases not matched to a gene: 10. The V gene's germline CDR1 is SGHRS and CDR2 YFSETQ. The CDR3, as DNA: TGCGCCAGCAGCTTCCCCCCCCTAGCGGAACCCTACAATGAGCAGTTCTTC. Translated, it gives CASSFPPLAEPYNEQFF.